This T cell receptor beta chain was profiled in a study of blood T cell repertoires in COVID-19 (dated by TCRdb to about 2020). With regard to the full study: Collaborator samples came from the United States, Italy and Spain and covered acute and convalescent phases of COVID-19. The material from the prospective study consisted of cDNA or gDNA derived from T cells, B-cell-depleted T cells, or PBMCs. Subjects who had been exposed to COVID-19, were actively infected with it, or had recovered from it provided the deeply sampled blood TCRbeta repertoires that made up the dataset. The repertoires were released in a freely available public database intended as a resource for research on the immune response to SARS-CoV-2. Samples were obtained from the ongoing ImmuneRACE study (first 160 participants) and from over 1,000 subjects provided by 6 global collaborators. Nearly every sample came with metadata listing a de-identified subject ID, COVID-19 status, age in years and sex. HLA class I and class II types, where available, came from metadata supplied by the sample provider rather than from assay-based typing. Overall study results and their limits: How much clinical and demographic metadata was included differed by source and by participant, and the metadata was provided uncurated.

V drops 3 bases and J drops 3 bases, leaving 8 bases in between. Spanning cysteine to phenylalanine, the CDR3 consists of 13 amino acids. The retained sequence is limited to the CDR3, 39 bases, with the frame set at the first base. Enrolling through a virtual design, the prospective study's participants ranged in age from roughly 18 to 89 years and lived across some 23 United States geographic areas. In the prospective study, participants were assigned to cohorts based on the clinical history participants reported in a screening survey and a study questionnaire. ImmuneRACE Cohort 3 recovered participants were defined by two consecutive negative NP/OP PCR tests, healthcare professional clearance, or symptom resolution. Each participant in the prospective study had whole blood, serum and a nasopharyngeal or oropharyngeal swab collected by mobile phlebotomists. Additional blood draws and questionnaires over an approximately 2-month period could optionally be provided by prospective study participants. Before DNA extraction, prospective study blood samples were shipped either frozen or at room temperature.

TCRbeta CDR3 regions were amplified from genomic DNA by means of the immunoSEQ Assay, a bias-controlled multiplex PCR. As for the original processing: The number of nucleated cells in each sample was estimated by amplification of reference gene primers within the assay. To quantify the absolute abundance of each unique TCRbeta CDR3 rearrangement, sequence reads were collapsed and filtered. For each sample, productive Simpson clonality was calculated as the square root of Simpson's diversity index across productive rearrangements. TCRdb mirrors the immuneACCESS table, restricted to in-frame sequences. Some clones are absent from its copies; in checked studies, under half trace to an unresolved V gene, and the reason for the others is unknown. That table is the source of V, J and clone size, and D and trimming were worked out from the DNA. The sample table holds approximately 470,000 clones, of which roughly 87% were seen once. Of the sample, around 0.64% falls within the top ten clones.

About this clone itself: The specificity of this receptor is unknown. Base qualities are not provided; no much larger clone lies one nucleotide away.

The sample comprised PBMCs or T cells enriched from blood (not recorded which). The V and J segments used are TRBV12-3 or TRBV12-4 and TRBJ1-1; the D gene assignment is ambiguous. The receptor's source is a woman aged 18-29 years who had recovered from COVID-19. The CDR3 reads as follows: CASSFISDTEAFF. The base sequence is TGTGCCAGCAGTTTTATCTCAGACACTGAAGCTTTCTTT.